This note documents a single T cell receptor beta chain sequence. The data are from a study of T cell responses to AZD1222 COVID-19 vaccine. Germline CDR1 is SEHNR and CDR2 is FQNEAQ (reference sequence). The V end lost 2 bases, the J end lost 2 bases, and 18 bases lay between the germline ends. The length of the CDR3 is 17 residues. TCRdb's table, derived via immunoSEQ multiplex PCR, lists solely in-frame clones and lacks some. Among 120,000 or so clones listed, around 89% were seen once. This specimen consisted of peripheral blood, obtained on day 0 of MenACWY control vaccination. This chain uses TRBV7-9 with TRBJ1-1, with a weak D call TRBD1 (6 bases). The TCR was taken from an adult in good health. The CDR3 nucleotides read TGTGCCAGCAGCTTACAAACCAAGCAGGGGATTAACACTGAAGCTTTCTTT. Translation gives CASSLQTKQGINTEAFF.